This TCR beta chain was identified during a study of monozygotic twins with inflammatory bowel disease. Germline V gene sequence: CDR1 MNHEY, CDR2 SVGEGT. The CDR3 length is 19 residues. TCRdb re-called the 5' RACE reads; one entry per CDR3 protein, DNA not given. The repertoire table contains approximately 300,000 distinct CDR3 sequences. The V and J genes are TRBV6-2 or TRBV6-3 and TRBJ2-1; TCRdb gives TRBD2 as the D gene, but with no DNA this cannot be confirmed. The TCR originated in a human donor with ulcerative colitis or Crohn's disease, or a healthy co-twin of an affected twin (not recorded which). Sequenced material: blood. The CDR3 reads CASSYPSSGRPQLSDEQFF.